This passage covers 18 T cell receptor beta chains from one sample sequenced in a study of shared clonotypes between healthy human individuals. Positive CCR7 selection of CD45RO-negative cells yielded the naive CD8 cells, and terminally differentiated effector memory CD45RA+ cells were excluded. Clones were sequenced by immunoSEQ multiplex PCR, and TCRdb holds only the in-frame ones, with some missing. The sample yields approximately 1.9 million clones, just under 95% seen once. Specimen: naive CD8+ T cells from PBMCs. The receptor source for this set is a young man in good health. Some clones in this sample may be carry-over from other donors' samples.

This rearrangement joins TRBV19 to TRBJ2-3; D is unresolved. Germline loops: CDR1 LNHDA, CDR2 SQIVND (reference sequence). CDR3 length: 13 residues. V was clipped by 5 bases and J by 4 bases, with 10 bases between them. As DNA, the CDR3 is TGTGCCAGTAGTTCGAGGACGGCAGATACGCAGTATTTT. Translating gives CASSSRTADTQYF.

The V and J genes are TRBV11-3 and TRBJ2-3; TRBD1 aligns across 9 bases. The germline CDR1 and CDR2 sequences are SGHNT and YENEEA. V was pared by 1 base and J by 3 bases, with 2 bases of the junction left unmatched. This CDR3 contains 15 residues. CDR3 nucleotide sequence: TGTGCCAGCAGCTTAGTGACAGGGGGGACAGATACGCAGTATTTT. It yields the protein CASSLVTGGTDTQYF. The variable domain in full, with the rest retrieved from reference TRBV11-3 and TRBJ2-3, is EAGVVQSPRYKIIEKKQPVAFWCNPISGHNTLYWYLQNLGQGPELLIRYENEEAVDDSQLPKDRFSAERLKGVDSTLKIQPAELGDSAVYLCASSLVTGGTDTQYFGPGTRLTVL.

The chain links TRBV29-1 to TRBJ1-1; D remains unclear. Germline V gives CDR1 SQVTM, CDR2 ANQGSEA. V was clipped by 5 bases and J by 9 bases, with 19 bases between them. This CDR3 is built from 13 residues. CDR3 in amino acids: CSVTTSAGVQAFF. The CDR3 coding sequence is TGCAGCGTTACCACCTCGGCGGGCGTACAAGCTTTCTTT.

CDR3 coding DNA: TGTGCCAGCATTTCCCGCGGGGGGATAAACAATCAGCCCCAGCATTTT. It codes for CASISRGGINNQPQHF. The gene calls are TRBV28 and TRBJ1-5; TRBD1 is a possible D gene (5 bases). V gave up 7 bases and J gave up 3 bases, with 19 bases separating them. This CDR3 comprises 16 residues. From germline, CDR1 is MDHEN and CDR2 SYDVKM.

The chain has TRBV29-1 and TRBJ1-1; no clear D gene. Per germline, CDR1 SQVTM and CDR2 ANQGSEA. V lost 5 bases to trimming and J lost 5 bases, with 9 bases between them. This CDR3 spans 11 amino acids. The CDR3: CSVFIRTEAFF. Here the CDR3 DNA reads TGCAGCGTTTTTATTAGAACTGAAGCTTTCTTT.

The rearrangement links TRBV4-1 to TRBJ1-2; a weak D match, TRBD1 (5 bases). Germline V lookup: CDR1 MGHRA, CDR2 YSYEKL. V was trimmed by 1 base and J by 3 bases, leaving 12 bases between them. This CDR3 has 15 residues. CDR3 protein: CASSQVEGSDYGYTF. Written as DNA, the CDR3 is TGCGCCAGCAGCCAAGTTGAGGGGTCGGACTATGGCTACACCTTC.

This clone was seen a handful of times. This chain uses TRBV6-4 with TRBJ2-2, with D uncertain. V gave up 4 bases and J gave up 8 bases, with 8 bases separating them. Germline CDR1 MRHNA, CDR2 SNTAGT. This CDR3 contains 12 residues. The CDR3 region is CASSGLTGELFF. CDR3 DNA sequence: TGTGCCAGCAGTGGTCTAACTGGGGAGCTGTTTTTT.

The table lists this clone with a few counts. V usage is TRBV11-2 and J usage is TRBJ1-1; D gene ambiguous. V gave up 6 bases and J gave up 12 bases, with 20 bases separating them. There are 13 residues in the CDR3. CDR1 SGHAT and CDR2 FQNNGV come from the germline V gene. The CDR3 sequence: CASRSEWRPTSFF. The CDR3, as DNA: TGTGCCAGCAGGTCCGAGTGGCGGCCGACATCTTTCTTT.

The J gene is TRBJ2-1, the V gene TRBV13; perhaps TRBD2 as D (5 bases). V was pared by 2 bases and J by 3 bases, with 8 bases between. Germline values: CDR1 PRHDT, CDR2 FYEKMQ (reference sequence). CDR3 length: 14 residues. CDR3 residues: CASSLRGYYNEQFF. The CDR3 coding sequence is TGTGCCAGCAGCTTAAGAGGGTACTACAATGAGCAGTTCTTC. Looking up the rest from reference TRBV13 and TRBJ2-1 gives the full variable domain: AAGVIQSPRHLIKEKRETATLKCYPIPRHDTVYWYQQGPGQDPQFLISFYEKMQSDKGSIPDRFSAQQFSDYHSELNMSSLELGDSALYFCASSLRGYYNEQFFGPGTRLTVL.

The J gene is TRBJ2-1, the V gene TRBV30; D may be TRBD2 (6 bases). CDR3 length equals 14 residues. Trimming took 4 bases from V and 6 from J, leaving 16 bases between them. Germline lookup yields CDR1 GTSNPN and CDR2 SVGIG (reference sequence). The CDR3 DNA follows: TGTGCCTGGAACCCGGAGGGTGAGGGCAATGAGCAGTTCTTC. This sequence encodes CAWNPEGEGNEQFF.

The chain is built from TRBV5-1 and TRBJ2-7, with 9 bases lining up with TRBD2. This CDR3 comprises 15 residues. V lost 0 bases and J lost 4; bases outside the gene matches: 5. CDR1 SGHRS and CDR2 YFSETQ come from the germline V gene. The CDR3 nucleotides read TGCGCCAGCAGCTTGGGTAGCGGGAGTCCGTACGAGCAGTACTTC. Protein: CASSLGSGSPYEQYF.

This rearrangement joins TRBV7-6 to TRBJ2-1; 8 bases are a match to TRBD2. V shed 0 bases, J shed 14 bases, and the junction held 9 bases outside the gene matches. Germline CDR1 and CDR2: SGHVS and FNYEAQ. The CDR3 length is 14 residues. The DNA for the CDR3 is TGTGCCAGCAGCTTAGCGGATCGACTAGCGCCCGAGTTCTTC. Protein sequence: CASSLADRLAPEFF. The entire variable domain, with the rest obtained from reference TRBV7-6 and TRBJ2-1, is as follows: GAGVSQSPRYKVTKRGQDVALRCDPISGHVSLYWYRQALGQGPEFLTYFNYEAQQDKSGLPNDRFSAERPEGSISTLTIQRTEQRDSAMYRCASSLADRLAPEFFGPGTRLTVL.

The rearrangement uses TRBV14 and TRBJ2-7; D tentatively fits TRBD1 or TRBD2 (5 bases each). Trimming removed 4 bases from V and 4 bases from J, with 11 bases in between. The CDR3 is 13 residues long. CDR1 SGHDN and CDR2 FVKESK come from the germline V gene. This CDR3 reads CASSRGPKYEQYF. The CDR3 region has the DNA TGTGCCAGCAGCCGGGGACCGAAATACGAGCAGTACTTC.

This chain connects TRBV19 to TRBJ2-1; 8 bases are a match to TRBD2. CDR3 length equals 14 residues. V lost 3 bases, J lost 5 bases, and 3 bases stayed unmatched. CDR1 and CDR2 (germline): LNHDA, SQIVND (reference sequence). The CDR3 nucleotides are TGTGCCAGTAGTATCCTGACTAGCGACAATGAGCAGTTCTTC. This sequence encodes CASSILTSDNEQFF.

The chain has TRBV27 and TRBJ2-5; D gene unclear. The CDR3 runs to 13 residues. The germline gives CDR1 MNHEY, CDR2 SMNVEV (reference sequence). Trimming shortened V by 6 bases and J by 3 bases, and 11 bases separated the two germline ends. CDR3 sequence (DNA): TGTGCCAGCAGCCCGAGGATGGAAGAGACCCAGTACTTC. It codes for CASSPRMEETQYF.

The J gene is TRBJ1-2, the V gene TRBV29-1, with D unresolved. Germline V lookup: CDR1 SQVTM, CDR2 ANQGSEA. V lost 7 bases to trimming and J lost 2 bases, with 11 bases between them. The CDR3 covers 12 residues. The CDR3 DNA sequence: TGCAGCGCTGGACTGGCGAACTATGGCTACACCTTC. It encodes CSAGLANYGYTF.

V usage is TRBV10-3 and J usage is TRBJ2-7, with 10 bases lining up with TRBD1. Germline lookup yields CDR1 ENHRY and CDR2 SYGVKD. The CDR3 contains 15 residues. J was trimmed by 6 bases and V by 6 bases; bases with no gene match: 11. CDR3 residues: CAIREGQGVRGEQYF. The CDR3 DNA is TGTGCCATCAGAGAAGGACAGGGGGTGAGGGGCGAGCAGTACTTC.

J is TRBJ1-4 and V is TRBV13; no reliable D call. CDR1 and CDR2 from the germline V gene are PRHDT and FYEKMQ (reference sequence). Trimming removed 0 bases at V and 5 bases at J, with 10 bases between. This CDR3 has 15 residues. As DNA, the CDR3 is TGTGCCAGCAGCTTAGGCCTAGGATCAAATGAAAAACTGTTTTTT. This sequence encodes CASSLGLGSNEKLFF.